Each of the 10 T cell receptor beta chains below was sequenced from the same sample in a study of OX40 agonist ivuxolimab in advanced cancers. Sequencing used immunoSEQ multiplex PCR; TCRdb keeps in-frame clones, though not all of them. The table records some 39,000 clones, about 87% of them present only once. Specimen: CD4+ or CD8+ T cells sorted from blood, collected in a trial of the OX40 agonist ivuxolimab. The receptors shown here come from an adult with an advanced solid tumor such as melanoma, head and neck, liver or kidney cancer.

The count of this clone is one. The chain couples TRBV11-2 to TRBJ2-5, with TRBD1 identical over 8 bases. V shed 1 base, J shed 6 bases, and the junction held 10 bases outside the gene matches. Germline-derived CDR1 and CDR2 are SGHAT and FQNNGV. This CDR3 comprises 16 residues. CDR3 coding DNA: TGTGCCAGCAGCTTAGGCGGGACAGGCAGGGGGAAGACCCAGTACTTC. Amino acids: CASSLGGTGRGKTQYF.

This chain connects TRBV4-2 to TRBJ2-1, with 8 bases matching TRBD2. The V segment lost 2 bases and the J segment 8 bases; nucleotides outside the gene matches: 14. This CDR3 is built from 17 residues. CDR1 and CDR2 from the germline V gene are LGHNA and YNFKEQ. CDR3 loop: CASSQTGTRPSSHEQFF. In DNA, the CDR3 is TGTGCCAGCAGCCAAACAGGGACTAGGCCTAGCTCACATGAGCAGTTCTTC.

This chain connects TRBV11-3 to TRBJ2-2; perhaps TRBD1 as D (6 bases). The V and J ends lost 2 bases and 5 bases respectively, with 6 bases between them. CDR1 is SGHNT and CDR2 is YENEEA in the germline V gene. The CDR3 covers 13 residues. CDR3 loop: CASSLTGTGELFF. CDR3 nucleotides: TGTGCCAGCAGCTTAACAGGGACCGGGGAGCTGTTTTTT.

Details on this clone: Other DNA sequences of this sample code for an identical CDR3. V and J are TRBV7-9 and TRBJ1-6; 7 bases align to TRBD1. The CDR3 loop spans 16 amino acids. With V trimmed by 1 base and J by 3 bases, 3 bases remained unmatched. CDR1 SEHNR and CDR2 FQNEAQ come from the germline V gene (reference sequence). The CDR3 loop reads CASSLGQGFYNSPLHF. CDR3 sequence (DNA): TGTGCCAGCAGCTTAGGACAGGGCTTCTATAATTCACCCCTCCACTTT.

This chain connects TRBV6-1 to TRBJ1-2; possibly TRBD1 for D (6 bases). With 7 bases removed from V and 4 bases from J, the gap between germline ends came to 19 bases. The CDR3 has 15 amino acids. Germline values: CDR1 MNHNS, CDR2 SASEGT. The chain's CDR3 is CASIAQGGQSYGYTF. The CDR3 DNA is TGTGCCAGCATCGCACAGGGAGGTCAATCCTATGGCTACACCTTC.

The chain links TRBV19 to TRBJ2-2; TRBD2 aligns across 10 bases. The V gene's germline CDR1 is LNHDA and CDR2 SQIVND (reference sequence). The CDR3 has 16 residues. J lost 1 base, V lost 5 bases, and 4 bases had no gene match. The CDR3 DNA is TGTGCCAGTAGTCCCAGGACTAGCGGGAACACCGGGGAGCTGTTTTTT. This gives the protein CASSPRTSGNTGELFF.

This chain links TRBV2 with TRBJ1-1, with D perhaps matching TRBD1 (6 bases). The CDR3 sequence is 15 residues long. V shed 3 bases and J shed 2 bases, with 13 bases lying between them. Germline loops: CDR1 SNHLY, CDR2 FYNNEI. In nucleotides, the CDR3 is TGTGCCAGCAGTGACTGGGGGACACCTAACACTGAAGCTTTCTTT. This encodes CASSDWGTPNTEAFF.

This chain joins TRBV6-5 and TRBJ2-2; D is unresolved. V was pared by 2 bases and J by 0 bases, with 4 bases between. Germline V gives CDR1 MNHEY, CDR2 SVGAGI. CDR3 length equals 14 residues. This CDR3 is CASSYAPNTGELFF. The CDR3 DNA reads as TGTGCCAGCAGTTACGCACCGAACACCGGGGAGCTGTTTTTT.

The chain recombines TRBV7-2 with TRBJ1-4; a weak D match, TRBD1 (5 bases). CDR1 and CDR2 (germline): SGHTA, FQGNSA. V was pared by 1 base and J by 5 bases, with 11 bases between. The CDR3 is made up of 15 amino acids. The chain's CDR3 is CASSLGYRTNEKLFF. The CDR3 nucleotides are TGTGCCAGCAGCTTAGGATACAGGACAAATGAAAAACTGTTTTTT.

The chain combines TRBV5-5 with TRBJ1-3; D remains ambiguous. The CDR3 is 14 amino acids. Germline values: CDR1 SGHKS, CDR2 YYEKEE (reference sequence). V was pared by 0 bases and J by 8 bases, with 12 bases between. DNA of the CDR3: TGTGCCAGCAGCTTGGGTCCCGGTAGGGACACCATATATTTT. Encoded protein: CASSLGPGRDTIYF.